The 16 T cell receptor beta chains below all came from one sample that was sequenced in a study of pediatric ulcerative colitis. Repertoires were generated with immunoSEQ multiplex PCR, while TCRdb's copy carries only in-frame clones and drops some. The repertoire has about 60,000 clones, over 70% of them found once; the top ten carry over 1.3%. The sequenced sample consisted of blood. The receptors come from a boy aged 5-17 years who was a control in a study of pediatric ulcerative colitis.

J is TRBJ1-2 and V is TRBV7-2; 9 nucleotides line up with TRBD1. V trimming: 3 bases; J trimming: 4 bases; junction bases outside the gene matches: 9. Germline CDR1 is SGHTA and CDR2 is FQGNSA. The CDR3 extends over 16 amino acids. The DNA for the CDR3 is TGTGCCAGCAGCTTGGGACAGGGCATGCCTCCCTATGGCTACACCTTC. As protein: CASSLGQGMPPYGYTF.

This chain links TRBV14 with TRBJ2-2; D is undetermined. The V and J ends lost 0 bases and 7 bases respectively, with 18 bases between them. Germline assignment: CDR1 SGHDN and CDR2 FVKESK. The CDR3 extends over 17 amino acids. Written as DNA, the CDR3 is TGTGCCAGCAGCCAAGAGGGTAGCATCTATGAGCTCGGGGAGCTGTTTTTT. This gives the protein CASSQEGSIYELGELFF.

CDR3 nucleotides: TGCGCCAGCAGCCAGCCCGGGACTAGCCGGTACAATGAGCAGTTCTTC. It yields the protein CASSQPGTSRYNEQFF. The J gene is TRBJ2-1, the V gene TRBV4-1, with TRBD2 matching 9 bases. The CDR3 covers 16 residues. Trimming cost V 3 bases and J 4 bases; bases outside gene matches: 7. CDR1 and CDR2 from the germline V gene are MGHRA and YSYEKL.

This clone was counted a single time. The chain uses TRBV29-1 and TRBJ2-2, with D perhaps TRBD1 (6 bases). This CDR3 is built from 13 residues. CDR1 and CDR2 (germline): SQVTM, ANQGSEA. The V and J ends lost 3 bases and 5 bases respectively, with 10 bases between them. The CDR3 reads CSVDPTGTGELFF. The CDR3 nucleotides are TGCAGCGTTGACCCGACAGGTACCGGGGAGCTGTTTTTT.

The chain joins TRBV11-3 to TRBJ1-5; tentative D call: TRBD1 (5 bases). Germline assignment: CDR1 SGHNT and CDR2 YENEEA. Deletions cut 6 bases from V and 6 bases from J, with 21 bases between. The CDR3 extends over 16 amino acids. The CDR3, as DNA: TGTGCCAGCAGGGCGGATAGTCCCGCCGGGGGTCAGCCCCAGCATTTT. Its protein product is CASRADSPAGGQPQHF.

V usage is TRBV19 and J usage is TRBJ2-7, with 13 bases fitting TRBD2. CDR3 length: 15 amino acids. The V segment lost 4 bases and the J segment 6 bases; nucleotides outside the gene matches: 6. From germline, CDR1 is LNHDA and CDR2 SQIVND (reference sequence). The CDR3 loop is CASSKTSGGASEQYF. The CDR3 nucleotides are TGTGCCAGTAGTAAAACTAGCGGGGGGGCCAGCGAGCAGTACTTC.

This clone appeared a few times. The chain joins TRBV6-1 to TRBJ1-2, with D hard to call. V shed 3 bases and J shed 3 bases, with 14 bases lying between them. The CDR3 has 15 amino acids. Germline CDR1 and CDR2: MNHNS and SASEGT. The DNA for the CDR3 is TGTGCCAGCAGTGACGGACCGAAGTGGGACTATGGCTACACCTTC. This codes for CASSDGPKWDYGYTF.

CDR3 in DNA: TGTGCCAGCAGCTTATCCGGGTACCTCGAGCAGTACTTC. Translating gives CASSLSGYLEQYF. The chain links TRBV7-8 to TRBJ2-7; no definite D call. With 2 bases removed from V and 6 bases from J, the gap between germline ends came to 11 bases. Per germline, CDR1 SGHVS and CDR2 FQNEAQ. This CDR3 spans 13 amino acids.

The rearrangement joins TRBV11-2 to TRBJ2-7; no clear D gene. This CDR3 is built from 17 residues. Germline V lookup: CDR1 SGHAT, CDR2 FQNNGV. The V and J ends lost 4 bases and 3 bases respectively, with 22 bases between them. CDR3 bases: TGTGCCAGCAGCTCCCTTAAATGGGGAAATTATAACTACGAGCAGTACTTC. As protein: CASSSLKWGNYNYEQYF.

The chain couples TRBV4-1 to TRBJ1-1; D ambiguous. Trimming cost V 2 bases and J 0 bases, with 13 bases left between them. CDR1 is MGHRA and CDR2 is YSYEKL in the germline V gene. The CDR3 has 16 amino acids. The CDR3 DNA is TGCGCCAGCAGCCAACGGTCCGGGATCGTGAACACTGAAGCTTTCTTT. Protein product: CASSQRSGIVNTEAFF.

The rearrangement links TRBV4-3 to TRBJ1-4; no firm D call. Germline values: CDR1 LGHNA, CDR2 YSLEER. The CDR3 spans 12 residues. The V end was cut by 3 bases, the J end by 10 bases, with 9 bases between. CDR3 residues: CASSHMGAKLFF. Here the CDR3 DNA reads TGCGCCAGCAGCCATATGGGAGCAAAACTGTTTTTT.

This clone was seen just once. The chain joins TRBV11-2 to TRBJ2-5, with a tentative D call TRBD2 (7 bases). The V gene lost 1 base and the J gene lost 9 bases, with 18 bases spanning the gap. The germline V gene encodes CDR1 SGHAT and CDR2 FQNNGV. CDR3 length: 15 residues. The CDR3: CASSLGGGVWEAQYF. The DNA for the CDR3 is TGTGCCAGCAGCTTAGGAGGGGGGGTCTGGGAGGCCCAGTACTTC.

This sequence joins TRBV4-1 and TRBJ1-1, with D possibly TRBD1 on 5 matching bases. The CDR3 has 14 residues. V lost 4 bases to trimming and J lost 6 bases, with 15 bases between them. CDR1 MGHRA and CDR2 YSYEKL come from the germline V gene. CDR3 coding DNA: TGCGCCAGCAGCCCCCCGGGACCTTGGGCTGAAGCTTTCTTT. Its protein is CASSPPGPWAEAFF.

This chain joins TRBV7-6 and TRBJ2-1; D is possibly TRBD1 (8 bases). Trimming removed 4 bases from V and 6 bases from J, with 22 bases in between. The CDR3 totals 17 residues. Germline-derived CDR1 and CDR2 are SGHVS and FNYEAQ. The CDR3: CASSYRGGGQVGNEQFF. In DNA, the CDR3 is TGTGCCAGCAGCTATAGAGGGGGGGGACAGGTGGGCAATGAGCAGTTCTTC.

The chain links TRBV7-7 to TRBJ2-3; D is uncertain. This CDR3 comprises 13 residues. Germline V lookup: CDR1 SSHAT, CDR2 FNYEAQ (reference sequence). The V gene lost 5 bases and the J gene lost 7 bases, with 13 bases spanning the gap. The CDR3 reads CASSPGVLNTQYF. CDR3 DNA: TGTGCCAGCAGCCCCGGTGTGTTAAATACGCAGTATTTT.

This chain connects TRBV7-3 to TRBJ2-1, with TRBD2 matching 7 bases. V was clipped by 2 bases and J by 2 bases; unmatched bases: 6. The V gene's germline CDR1 is SGHTA and CDR2 FQGTGA. This CDR3 spans 16 amino acids. CDR3 region: CASSLQAGPAYNEQFF. In DNA, the CDR3 is TGTGCCAGCAGCTTACAAGCGGGACCGGCCTACAATGAGCAGTTCTTC.